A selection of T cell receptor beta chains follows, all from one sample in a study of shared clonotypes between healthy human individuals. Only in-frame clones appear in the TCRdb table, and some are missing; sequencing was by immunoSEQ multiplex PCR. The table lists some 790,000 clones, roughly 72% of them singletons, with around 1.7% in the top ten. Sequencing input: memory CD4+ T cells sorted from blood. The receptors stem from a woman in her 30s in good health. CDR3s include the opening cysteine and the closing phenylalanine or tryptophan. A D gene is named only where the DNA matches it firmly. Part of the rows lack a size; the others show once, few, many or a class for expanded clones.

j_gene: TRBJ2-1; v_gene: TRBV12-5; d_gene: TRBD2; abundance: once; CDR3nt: TGTGCTAGTGGTTTGGGGACTAGCGGGTATTACAATGAGCAGTTCTTC; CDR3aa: CASGLGTSGYYNEQFF
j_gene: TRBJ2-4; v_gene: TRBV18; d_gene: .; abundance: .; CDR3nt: TGTGCCAGCTCCCCCGGGGGCCAGATGTTTTTAGCCAAAAACATTCAGTACTTC; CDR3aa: CASSPGGQMFLAKNIQYF
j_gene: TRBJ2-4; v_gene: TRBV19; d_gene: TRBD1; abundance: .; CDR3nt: TGTGCCAGTAGTTTATCCGGGACAGGTTCGAACATTCAGTACTTC; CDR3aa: CASSLSGTGSNIQYF
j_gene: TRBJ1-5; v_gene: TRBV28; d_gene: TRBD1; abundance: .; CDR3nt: TGTGCCAGCAGTTTAGGGGACAGGTGGAGCAATCAGCCCCAGCATTTT; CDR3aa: CASSLGDRWSNQPQHF
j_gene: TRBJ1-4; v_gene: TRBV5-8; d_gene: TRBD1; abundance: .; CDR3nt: TGTGCCAGCAGCTTGGAATGGGGACAGGCTCCAACTAATGAAAAACTGTTTTTT; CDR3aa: CASSLEWGQAPTNEKLFF
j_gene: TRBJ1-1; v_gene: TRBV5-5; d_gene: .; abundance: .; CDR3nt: TGTGCCAGCAATGCGGGGGGCACTGAAGCTTTCTTT; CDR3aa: CASNAGGTEAFF
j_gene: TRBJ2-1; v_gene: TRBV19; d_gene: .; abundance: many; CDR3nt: TGTGCCAGTAGAGCCTACGGGAATGAGCAGTTCTTC; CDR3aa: CASRAYGNEQFF
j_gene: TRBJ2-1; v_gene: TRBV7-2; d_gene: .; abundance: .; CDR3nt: TGTGCCAGCAGCCAGTCCCGTTTAGGGGGGAGGGGAGAGTACAATGAGCAGTTCTTC; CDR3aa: CASSQSRLGGRGEYNEQFF
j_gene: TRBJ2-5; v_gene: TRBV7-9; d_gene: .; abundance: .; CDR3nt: TGTGCCAGCAGCGTGGTGGGGTCGGAGACCCAGTACTTC; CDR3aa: CASSVVGSETQYF
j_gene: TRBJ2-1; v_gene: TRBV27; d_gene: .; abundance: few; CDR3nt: TGTGCCAGCAAATCAGGGTTGGGCTACAATGAGCAGTTCTTC; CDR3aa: CASKSGLGYNEQFF
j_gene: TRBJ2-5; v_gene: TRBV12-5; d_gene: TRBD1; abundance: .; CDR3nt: TGTGCTAGTGGTTTGGGGGGACAGGGGGCTAGGGAGACCCAGTACTTC; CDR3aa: CASGLGGQGARETQYF
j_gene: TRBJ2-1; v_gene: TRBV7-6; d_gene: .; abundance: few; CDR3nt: TGTGCCAGCAGCTTACGGGAGTCTGGAATGGCTTTCCGGGCGAATGAGCAGTTCTTC; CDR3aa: CASSLRESGMAFRANEQFF
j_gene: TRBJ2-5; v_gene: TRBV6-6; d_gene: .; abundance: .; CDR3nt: TGTGCCAGCAGTTACGGGACCCTGGGAGGAGAGACCCAGTACTTC; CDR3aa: CASSYGTLGGETQYF
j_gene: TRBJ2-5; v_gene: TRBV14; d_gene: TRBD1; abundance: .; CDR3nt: TGTGCCAGCAGCCAAGGGACAGGGATCCAAGAGACCCAGTACTTC; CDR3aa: CASSQGTGIQETQYF
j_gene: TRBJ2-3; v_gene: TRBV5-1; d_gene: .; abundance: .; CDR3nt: TGCGCCAGCAGCAAACAGGTTAGCACAGATACGCAGTATTTT; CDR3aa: CASSKQVSTDTQYF
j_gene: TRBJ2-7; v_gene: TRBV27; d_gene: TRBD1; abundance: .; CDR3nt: TGTGCCAGCGGACCGGGACAGGGGGAATACGAGCAGTACTTC; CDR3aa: CASGPGQGEYEQYF
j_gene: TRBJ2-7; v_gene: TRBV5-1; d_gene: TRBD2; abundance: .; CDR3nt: TGCGCCAGCAGCTTGGCACTAGCGGGGACCTACGAGCAGTACTTC; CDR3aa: CASSLALAGTYEQYF
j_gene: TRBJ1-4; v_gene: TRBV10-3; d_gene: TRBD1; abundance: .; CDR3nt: TGTGCCATCCGTGACAGGGGTGAGGAAAAACTGTTTTTT; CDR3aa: CAIRDRGEEKLFF
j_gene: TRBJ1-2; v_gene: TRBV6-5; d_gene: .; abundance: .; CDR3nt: TGTGCCAGCAGGCGGGACTATGGCTACACCTTC; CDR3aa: CASRRDYGYTF
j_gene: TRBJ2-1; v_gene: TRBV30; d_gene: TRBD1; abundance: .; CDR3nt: TGTGCCTGGGGTAGACAGGGGGGAATCGATGAGCAGTTCTTC; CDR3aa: CAWGRQGGIDEQFF
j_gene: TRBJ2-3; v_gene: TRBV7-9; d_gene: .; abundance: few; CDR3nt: TGTGCCAGCAGCTTAAAGGCCGGGAGAGGCACAGATACGCAGTATTTT; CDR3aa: CASSLKAGRGTDTQYF
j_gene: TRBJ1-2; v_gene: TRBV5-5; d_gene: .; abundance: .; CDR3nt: TGTGCCAGCAGCTTGGTCCGGGGTGGCTATGGCTACACCTTC; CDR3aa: CASSLVRGGYGYTF
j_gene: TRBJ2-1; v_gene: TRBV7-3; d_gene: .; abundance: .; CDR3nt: TGTGCCAGCAGCTTAGACTCAGCTTTGAACAATGAGCAGTTCTTC; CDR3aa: CASSLDSALNNEQFF
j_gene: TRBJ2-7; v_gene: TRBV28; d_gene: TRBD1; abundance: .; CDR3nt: TGTGCCAGCAGTTTACTCCGGCAGGGGGTACACGAGCAGTACTTC; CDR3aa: CASSLLRQGVHEQYF
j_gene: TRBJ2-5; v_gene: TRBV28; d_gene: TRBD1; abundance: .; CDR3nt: TGTGCCAGCAGCCCGGGACAGCACCAAGAGACCCAGTACTTC; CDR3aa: CASSPGQHQETQYF
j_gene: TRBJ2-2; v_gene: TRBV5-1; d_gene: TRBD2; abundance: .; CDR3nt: TGCGCCAGCAGCCTGACTGAGGTGGGAGGGCGGACCGGGGAGCTGTTTTTT; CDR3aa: CASSLTEVGGRTGELFF
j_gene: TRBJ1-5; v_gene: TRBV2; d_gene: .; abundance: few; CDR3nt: TGTGCCAGCAGTGACCAAGAAAGGGAGCAGCCCCAGCATTTT; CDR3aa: CASSDQEREQPQHF
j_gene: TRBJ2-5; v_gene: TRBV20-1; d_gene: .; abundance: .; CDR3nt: TGCAGTGCTAGAGAACCCGAGACCCAGTACTTC; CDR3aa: CSAREPETQYF
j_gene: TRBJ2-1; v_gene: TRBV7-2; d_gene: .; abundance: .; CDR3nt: TGTGCCAGCAGCCGAGTCCGAAATATAGGGGAAAATGAGCAGTTCTTC; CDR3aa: CASSRVRNIGENEQFF
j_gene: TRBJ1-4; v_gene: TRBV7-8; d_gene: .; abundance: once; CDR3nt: TGTGCCAGCAGCTTAGTCCGGGATGGGGGTGAAAAACTGTTTTTT; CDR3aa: CASSLVRDGGEKLFF
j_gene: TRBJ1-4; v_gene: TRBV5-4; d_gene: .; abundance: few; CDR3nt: TGTGCCAGCAGCTTGGGCCCTGATGAAAAACTGTTTTTT; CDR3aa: CASSLGPDEKLFF
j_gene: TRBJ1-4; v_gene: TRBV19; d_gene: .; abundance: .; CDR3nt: TGTGCCAGTAGGGAAAGGGGGGAGCGTTACGAAAAACTGTTTTTT; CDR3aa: CASRERGERYEKLFF
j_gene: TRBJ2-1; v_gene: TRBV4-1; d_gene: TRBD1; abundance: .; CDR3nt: TGCGCCAGCAGCCCTCAATCCGTGACAGGGGCGAGCTCCTACAATGAGCAGTTCTTC; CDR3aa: CASSPQSVTGASSYNEQFF
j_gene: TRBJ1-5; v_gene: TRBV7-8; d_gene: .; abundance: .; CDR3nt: TGTGCCAGCAGCTTAAATAGTGGCAATCAGCCCCAGCATTTT; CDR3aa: CASSLNSGNQPQHF
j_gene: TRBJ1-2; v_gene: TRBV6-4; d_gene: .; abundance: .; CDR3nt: TGTGCCAGCTCGCTAATACAGGGTAAGGATGGCTACACCTTC; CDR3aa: CASSLIQGKDGYTF
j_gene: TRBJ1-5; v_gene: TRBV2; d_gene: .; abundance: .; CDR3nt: TGTGCCAGCAGTGTGCAGGGAATGGGCAATCAGCCCCAGCATTTT; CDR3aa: CASSVQGMGNQPQHF
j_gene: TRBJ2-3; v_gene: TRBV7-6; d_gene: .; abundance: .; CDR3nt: TGTGCCAGCAGCCCCACACCACCTTTCGTCGGGGTGACGCAGTATTTT; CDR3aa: CASSPTPPFVGVTQYF
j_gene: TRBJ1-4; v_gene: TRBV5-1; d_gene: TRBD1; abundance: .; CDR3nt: TGCGCCAGCAGCTTTACCGGGACAGTTTTGGAAAAACTGTTTTTT; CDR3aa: CASSFTGTVLEKLFF
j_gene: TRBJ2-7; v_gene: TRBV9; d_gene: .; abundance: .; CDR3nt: TGTGCCAGCAGCGTAGGGGCCGGCGCGTCCTACGAGCAGTACTTC; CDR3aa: CASSVGAGASYEQYF
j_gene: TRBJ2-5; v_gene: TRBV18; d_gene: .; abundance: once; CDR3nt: TGTGCCAGCTCACCATCGGCGGGTCAAGAGACCCAGTACTTC; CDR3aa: CASSPSAGQETQYF
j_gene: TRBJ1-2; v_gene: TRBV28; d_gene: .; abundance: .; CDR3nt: TGTGCCAGCAGTTTATCTGGAAGGACTAAATTGATGCGGGACTATGGCTACACCTTC; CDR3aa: CASSLSGRTKLMRDYGYTF
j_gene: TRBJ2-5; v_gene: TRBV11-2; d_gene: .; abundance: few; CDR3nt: TGTGCCAGCAGCTTAGGGTCCTCACGGGGGTGGGAGACCCAGTACTTC; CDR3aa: CASSLGSSRGWETQYF
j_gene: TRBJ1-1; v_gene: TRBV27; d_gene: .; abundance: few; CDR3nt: TGTGCCAGCAGTCCGTGGGGGCAGCCTGAAGCTTTCTTT; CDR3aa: CASSPWGQPEAFF
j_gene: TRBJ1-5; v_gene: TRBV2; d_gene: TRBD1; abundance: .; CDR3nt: TGTGCCAGCAGTGAAATGGGGACAGGGATTAATCAGCCCCAGCATTTT; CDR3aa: CASSEMGTGINQPQHF
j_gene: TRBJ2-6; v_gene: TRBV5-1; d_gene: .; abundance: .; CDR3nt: TGCGCCAGCAGCTTGGATGCTTCGCAAGGGGGGGCCAACGTCCTGACTTTC; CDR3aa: CASSLDASQGGANVLTF
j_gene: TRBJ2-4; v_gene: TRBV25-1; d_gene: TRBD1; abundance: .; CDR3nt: TGTGCCAGCAGTGTGGGGGACAGTACCCCTTCCAAAAACATTCAGTACTTC; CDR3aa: CASSVGDSTPSKNIQYF
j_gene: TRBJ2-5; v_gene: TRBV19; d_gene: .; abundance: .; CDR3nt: TGTGCCAGTAGTATGTCCACGGGGAGGGAGACCCAGTACTTC; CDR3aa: CASSMSTGRETQYF
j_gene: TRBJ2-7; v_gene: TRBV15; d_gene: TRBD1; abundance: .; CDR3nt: TGTGCCACCAGCAGAGCGCGTATAGGGGGCATCGACGAGCAGTACTTC; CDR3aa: CATSRARIGGIDEQYF
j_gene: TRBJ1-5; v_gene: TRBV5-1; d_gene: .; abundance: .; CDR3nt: TGCGCCAGCAGCCCGGGCGGAGAATGGCAGCCCCAGCATTTT; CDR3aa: CASSPGGEWQPQHF
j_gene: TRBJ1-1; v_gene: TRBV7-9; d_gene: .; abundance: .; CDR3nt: TGTGCCAGCAGCCCTCGGGGGAGCACTGAAGCTTTCTTT; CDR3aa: CASSPRGSTEAFF
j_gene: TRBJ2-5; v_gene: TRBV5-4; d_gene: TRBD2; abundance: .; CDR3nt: TGTGCCAGCAGCTTGAACGCGGGAGGCGGCCAAGAGACCCAGTACTTC; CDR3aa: CASSLNAGGGQETQYF
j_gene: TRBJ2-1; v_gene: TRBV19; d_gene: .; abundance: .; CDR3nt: TGTGCCAGTTGGGCCGGACACGACCTCGGTGAGCAGTTCTTC; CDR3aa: CASWAGHDLGEQFF
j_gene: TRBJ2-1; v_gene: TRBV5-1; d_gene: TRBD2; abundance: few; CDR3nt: TGCGCCAGCAGCTCTCGAGCGACTAGCGGGTACTACAATGAGCAGTTCTTC; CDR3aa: CASSSRATSGYYNEQFF
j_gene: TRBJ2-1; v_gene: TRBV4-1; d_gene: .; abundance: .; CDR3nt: TGCGCCAGCAGCCAAGATGTACCGAGGGCAAACAATGAGCAGTTCTTC; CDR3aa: CASSQDVPRANNEQFF
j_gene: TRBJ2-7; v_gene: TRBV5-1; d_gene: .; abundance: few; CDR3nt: TGCGCCAGCAGCTTGGAGACAGGCTTCTCCTACGAGCAGTACTTC; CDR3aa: CASSLETGFSYEQYF